This T cell receptor beta chain is drawn from a study of blood T cell repertoires in COVID-19 (dated by TCRdb to 2018 to 2020). Regarding the research as a whole: Collaborator samples came from the United States, Italy and Spain and covered acute and convalescent phases of COVID-19. The material from the prospective study consisted of cDNA or gDNA derived from T cells, B-cell-depleted T cells, or PBMCs. Subjects who had been exposed to COVID-19, were actively infected with it, or had recovered from it provided the deeply sampled blood TCRbeta repertoires that made up the dataset. The repertoires were released in a freely available public database meant as a resource for research on the immune response to SARS-CoV-2. The samples were drawn from two sources: the first 160 participants of the ongoing ImmuneRACE study, and 1,000 to 1,500 subjects contributed by 6 global collaborators. Nearly every sample came with metadata listing a de-identified subject ID, COVID-19 status, age in years and sex. HLA class I and class II types, where available, came from metadata supplied by the sample provider rather than from assay-based typing. Results and caveats for the whole study, not just this receptor: The amount of clinical and demographic metadata varied by source and participant and was provided uncurated.

Each collaborating institution followed its own protocols to collect whole blood in K2EDTA tubes. For TCRbeta analysis, collaborators shipped samples as frozen whole blood, isolated PBMCs, or DNA extracted from either of those sample types. About this clone: No cognate antigen has been identified for it. Nothing much larger sits one base from this clone, and base qualities are not available.

TCRbeta CDR3 regions were amplified from genomic DNA by means of the immunoSEQ Assay, a bias-controlled multiplex PCR. In the original analysis: The number of nucleated cells in each sample was estimated from the amplification of reference gene primers within the assay. To quantify the absolute abundance of each unique TCRbeta CDR3 rearrangement, sequence reads were collapsed and filtered. For each sample, productive Simpson clonality was calculated as the square root of Simpson's diversity index over productive rearrangements. Here the immuneACCESS table is served through TCRdb, limited to in-frame sequences with V and J called. Missing clones are a known gap in these copies; in checked studies unresolved V genes cover under half, and the rest lacks a known reason. The V and J calls and clone size were taken over from that table, and D and trimming were inferred from the DNA. The sample includes some 66,000 clones, with about 75% observed a single time. About 50% of the sample lies in the top ten.

CDR1 and CDR2, per the germline V gene, are MDHEN and SYDVKM. V was cut back by 6 bases and J by 0 bases, leaving a gap of 5 bases between them. From its cysteine to its phenylalanine, the CDR3 spans 12 amino acids. The read is trimmed to its CDR3 DNA, 36 bases read in frame from base 1. Recombination linked TRBV28 to TRBJ1-2, with the D gene call left open. The source is a woman older than 75 with acute or convalescent COVID-19. Specimen: peripheral blood. The bases read TGTGCCAGCAGCCTCGCTAACTATGGCTACACCTTC. It specifies CASSLANYGYTF.